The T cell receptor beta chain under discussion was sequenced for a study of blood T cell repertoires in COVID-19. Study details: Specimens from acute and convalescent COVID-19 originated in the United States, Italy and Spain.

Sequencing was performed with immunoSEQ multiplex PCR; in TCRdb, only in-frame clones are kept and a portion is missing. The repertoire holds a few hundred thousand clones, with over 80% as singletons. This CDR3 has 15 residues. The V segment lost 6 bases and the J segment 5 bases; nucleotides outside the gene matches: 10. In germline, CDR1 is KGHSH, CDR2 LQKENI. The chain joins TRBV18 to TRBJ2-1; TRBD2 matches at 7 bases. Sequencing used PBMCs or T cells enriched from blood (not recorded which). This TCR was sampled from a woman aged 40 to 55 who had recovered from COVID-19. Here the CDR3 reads CASSPMGGRNNEQFF. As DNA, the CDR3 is TGTGCCAGCTCCCCCATGGGCGGGAGAAACAATGAGCAGTTCTTC.